One sample yielded the 26 T cell receptor beta chains listed below, sequenced in a study of blood T cell repertoires in COVID-19. Measured with immunoSEQ multiplex PCR; TCRdb has only the in-frame clones, and not every one. The table shows about 210,000 clones, with 70% to 90% occurring only once. The specimen was PBMCs or T cells enriched from blood (not recorded which). These receptors came from a man aged 35 to 55 who had recovered from COVID-19.

This clone was seen repeatedly, ten times or more. The CDR3 loop reads CASSLVGSSNQPQHF. CDR3 in DNA: TGTGCCAGCAGCTTAGTTGGCAGTTCTAATCAGCCCCAGCATTTT. This sequence joins TRBV7-8 and TRBJ1-5; D call uncertain. CDR3 length: 15 amino acids. Germline V gene sequence: CDR1 SGHVS, CDR2 FQNEAQ. The V end lost 1 base, the J end lost 4 bases, and 11 bases lay between the germline ends.

This clone was counted between two and nine times. This chain links TRBV12-3 or TRBV12-4 with TRBJ1-1, with a possible D match to TRBD1 (5 bases). Trimming took off 3 bases at V and 11 bases at J, with 13 bases between the two ends. The CDR3 runs to 12 residues. Here the CDR3 reads CASSLKGLFAFF. CDR3 coding DNA: TGTGCCAGCAGTTTGAAGGGGCTATTCGCTTTCTTT.

This clone was counted once. This rearrangement joins TRBV18 to TRBJ1-2; 7 bases are a match to TRBD1. V was clipped by 5 bases and J by 8 bases; unmatched bases: 5. The CDR3 runs 12 residues. The germline gives CDR1 KGHSH, CDR2 LQKENI. CDR3 amino acids: CASSAQGDGYTF. The CDR3 nucleotides read TGTGCCAGCTCAGCCCAGGGGGACGGCTACACCTTC. The full variable domain, rest sourced from reference TRBV18 and TRBJ1-2, is NAGVMQNPRHLVRRRGQEARLRCSPMKGHSHVYWYRQLPEEGLKFMVYLQKENIIDESGMPKERFSAEFPKEGPSILRIQQVVRGDSAAYFCASSAQGDGYTFGSGTRLTVV.

In its sample, this clone was seen once. The chain uses TRBV7-6 and TRBJ2-1, with 8 bases matching TRBD2. V dropped 0 bases and J dropped 3; count of bases not matched to a gene: 10. The CDR3 loop spans 18 amino acids. The germline V gene encodes CDR1 SGHVS and CDR2 FNYEAQ. The CDR3 reads CASSLAGGSGIIYNEQFF. The CDR3 DNA sequence: TGTGCCAGCAGCTTAGCTGGGGGTAGCGGGATCATCTACAATGAGCAGTTCTTC.

The chain carries TRBV10-3 and TRBJ2-1, with D uncertain. Trimming pared 8 bases from V and 7 bases from J, leaving 6 bases between. Looked up from germline, CDR1 is ENHRY and CDR2 is SYGVKD. CDR3 size: 10 residues. The CDR3 sequence is CAIGQNEQFF. The CDR3 nucleotides are TGTGCCATCGGTCAGAATGAGCAGTTCTTC.

The chain joins TRBV30 to TRBJ2-1, with D possibly TRBD1 on 6 matching bases. Per the germline V gene, CDR1 is GTSNPN and CDR2 is SVGIG (reference sequence). The CDR3 is 14 amino acids. The CDR3 here is CALGHQSSYNEQFF. CDR3 sequence (DNA): TGTGCTTTGGGACACCAGAGCTCCTACAATGAGCAGTTCTTC.

The J gene is TRBJ2-5, the V gene TRBV5-1; D is possibly TRBD1 (6 bases). Germline-derived CDR1 and CDR2 are SGHRS and YFSETQ. Trimming took 0 bases from V and 3 from J, leaving 6 bases between them. The CDR3 runs 13 residues. CDR3 in DNA: TGCGCCAGCAGCTTGGAGGGGGAAGAGACCCAGTACTTC. It codes for CASSLEGEETQYF. Supplemented by reference TRBV5-1 and TRBJ2-5, the full variable domain reads KAGVTQTPRYLIKTRGQQVTLSCSPISGHRSVSWYQQTPGQGLQFLFEYFSETQRNKGNFPGRFSGRQFSNSRSEMNVSTLELGDSALYLCASSLEGEETQYFGPGTRLLVL.

V gene TRBV29-1 combines with J gene TRBJ1-2; 8 bases map to TRBD1. CDR3 length: 14 residues. Germline-derived CDR1 and CDR2 are SQVTM and ANQGSEA. J lost 4 bases, V lost 6 bases, and 10 bases had no gene match. CDR3 amino acids: CSVTRTGNGYGYTF. The CDR3 DNA sequence: TGCAGCGTCACCCGGACAGGGAATGGCTATGGCTACACCTTC.

The chain has TRBV5-1 and TRBJ1-4, with D perhaps matching TRBD1 (6 bases). Germline V gene sequence: CDR1 SGHRS, CDR2 YFSETQ. CDR3 length: 14 amino acids. V lost 5 bases and J 3 bases, leaving 11 bases between the germline ends. CDR3 sequence (DNA): TGCGCCAGCAGTCCAGGGGTCCCTAATGAAAAACTGTTTTTT. Its protein product is CASSPGVPNEKLFF.

The chain uses TRBV3-1 (or the pseudogene TRBV3-2) and TRBJ2-3, with 7 nucleotides matching TRBD2. The germline V gene has CDR1 LGHDT and CDR2 YNNKEL (reference sequence). The CDR3 spans 16 residues. V gave up 4 bases and J gave up 0 bases; unmatched junction bases: 7. CDR3 protein: CASSLILAPSTDTQYF. The CDR3 region has the DNA TGTGCCAGCAGCCTTATACTAGCGCCGAGCACAGATACGCAGTATTTT.

The chain couples TRBV6-5 to TRBJ2-1; 10 bases align to TRBD1. Germline V gene lookup returns CDR1 MNHEY and CDR2 SVGAGI. The CDR3 loop spans 16 amino acids. With V trimmed by 4 bases and J by 4 bases, 7 bases remained unmatched. CDR3 sequence: CASSLRQGAVYNEQFF. The CDR3 DNA reads as TGTGCCAGCAGTTTGCGACAGGGGGCTGTATACAATGAGCAGTTCTTC.

This chain connects TRBV30 to TRBJ2-2; no reliable D call. Germline V gives CDR1 GTSNPN, CDR2 SVGIG (reference sequence). Trimming shortened V by 1 base and J by 5 bases, and 8 bases separated the two germline ends. The CDR3 is 13 amino acids. CDR3 coding DNA: TGTGCCTGGAGTGACGTTGCGACCGGGGAGCTGTTTTTT. Translation gives CAWSDVATGELFF.

V usage is TRBV18 and J usage is TRBJ2-3; 13 bases are shared with TRBD2. The CDR3 is made up of 17 amino acids. The V segment lost 8 bases and the J segment 3 bases; nucleotides outside the gene matches: 11. Germline values: CDR1 KGHSH, CDR2 LQKENI. The CDR3 nucleotides are TGTGCCAGCACCGATGTGGTACTAGCGGGAGGGACAGATACGCAGTATTTT. Its protein is CASTDVVLAGGTDTQYF.

This clone appeared once. The rearrangement joins TRBV2 to TRBJ1-5; 8 nucleotides align to TRBD1. The CDR3 contains 17 residues. V trimming: 4 bases; J trimming: 3 bases; junction bases outside the gene matches: 11. Germline CDR1 SNHLY, CDR2 FYNNEI. The CDR3 DNA follows: TGTGCCAGCAGTGTGCGTTGGGGACAGGTCGTCAATCAGCCCCAGCATTTT. Translation: CASSVRWGQVVNQPQHF.

The rearrangement joins TRBV10-3 to TRBJ2-2; D is unresolved. CDR3 size: 14 residues. With 6 bases removed from V and 1 base from J, the gap between germline ends came to 9 bases. Germline CDR1 reads ENHRY; CDR2 reads SYGVKD. Here the CDR3 reads CAISPRGNTGELFF. The CDR3, as DNA: TGTGCCATCAGCCCCCGCGGGAACACCGGGGAGCTGTTTTTT.

The rearrangement uses TRBV28 and TRBJ2-7; D uncertain. CDR1 and CDR2 from the germline V gene are MDHEN and SYDVKM. The CDR3 runs 11 residues. Trimming cost V 4 bases and J 6 bases, with 7 bases left between them. The CDR3, as DNA: TGTGCCAGCAGTTCAGGATTCGAGCAGTACTTC. Translation: CASSSGFEQYF.

This rearrangement joins TRBV30 to TRBJ1-4; the D gene is possibly TRBD1 (5 bases). CDR1 GTSNPN and CDR2 SVGIG come from the germline V gene (reference sequence). The CDR3 sequence is 15 residues long. Deletions cut 4 bases from V and 7 bases from J, with 19 bases between. CDR3 loop: CAWTGMGHFSEKLFF. CDR3 nucleotide sequence: TGTGCCTGGACTGGGATGGGGCACTTTAGTGAAAAACTGTTTTTT.

The rearrangement links TRBV10-3 to TRBJ2-1; no clear D gene. V was trimmed by 2 bases and J by 4 bases, leaving 6 bases between them. This CDR3 spans 13 amino acids. The germline CDR1 and CDR2 sequences are ENHRY and SYGVKD. CDR3 loop: CAISEMSYNEQFF. The CDR3 DNA is TGTGCCATCAGTGAGATGTCTTACAATGAGCAGTTCTTC.

The chain recombines TRBV9 with TRBJ2-1, with 10 bases identical to TRBD1. Germline assignment: CDR1 SGDLS and CDR2 YYNGEE. V was clipped by 2 bases and J by 7 bases; unmatched bases: 9. The CDR3 consists of 16 residues. The CDR3 DNA is TGTGCCAGCAGCGTTGGGCCGGGACAGGGGCGTAATGAGCAGTTCTTC. Residues: CASSVGPGQGRNEQFF.

The V call is TRBV5-4, the J call TRBJ2-1, with TRBD1 identical over 7 bases. V lost 4 bases, J lost 7 bases, and 8 bases stayed unmatched. In germline, CDR1 is SGHNT, CDR2 YYREEE (reference sequence). CDR3 size: 14 residues. The chain's CDR3 is CASSPWTGGNEQFF. As DNA, the CDR3 is TGTGCCAGCAGCCCGTGGACAGGTGGGAATGAGCAGTTCTTC. The complete variable domain, with remaining parts taken from reference TRBV5-4 and TRBJ2-1, reads ETGVTQSPTHLIKTRGQQVTLRCSSQSGHNTVSWYQQALGQGPQFIFQYYREEENGRGNFPPRFSGLQFPNYSSELNVNALELDDSALYLCASSPWTGGNEQFFGPGTRLTVL.

The chain couples TRBV19 to TRBJ1-2; tentatively, D is TRBD1 (6 bases). Trimming pared 3 bases from V and 5 bases from J, leaving 13 bases between. Germline lookup yields CDR1 LNHDA and CDR2 SQIVND (reference sequence). The CDR3 contains 14 residues. CDR3 sequence reads: CASSISDRGYGYTF. The CDR3 region has the DNA TGTGCCAGTAGTATCTCGGACAGAGGATATGGCTACACCTTC.

The genes are TRBV9 and TRBJ2-2; 13 bases map to TRBD2. V lost 4 bases and J lost 8; bases outside the gene matches: 14. The CDR3 is made up of 18 amino acids. Germline V gene data show CDR1 as SGDLS and CDR2 as YYNGEE. The CDR3 coding sequence is TGTGCCAGCAGCACCACCTTCCCCGGACTAGCGGGAGTTGGGGAGCTGTTTTTT. It codes for CASSTTFPGLAGVGELFF.

V usage is TRBV2 and J usage is TRBJ2-3, with a possible D match to TRBD2 (5 bases). Trimming stripped 5 bases from V and 4 bases from J, with 10 bases between. The germline gives CDR1 SNHLY, CDR2 FYNNEI. This CDR3 contains 13 residues. The CDR3 DNA reads TGTGCCAGCAGTTTTGTCGGGGCAGATACGCAGTATTTT. Amino acids: CASSFVGADTQYF.

The chain links TRBV7-3 to TRBJ1-2, with 8 bases that match TRBD1. Losses at the gene ends were 5 bases for V and 7 bases for J; bases not matched to a gene: 9. This CDR3 is built from 14 residues. Germline-derived CDR1 and CDR2 are SGHTA and FQGTGA. The CDR3 protein is CASSPGQGNVGYTF. The CDR3 bases are TGTGCCAGCAGCCCAGGACAGGGTAACGTTGGCTACACCTTC.

In its sample, this clone was seen once. The sample has other DNA sequences that encode this CDR3 too. The chain employs TRBV24-1 and TRBJ1-5; TRBD1 agrees at 7 bases. Germline CDR1 KGHDR, CDR2 SFDVKD. V dropped 1 base and J dropped 5; count of bases not matched to a gene: 1. The CDR3 runs 14 residues. The CDR3 nucleotides are TGTGCCACCAGTGATTTAACAGGGGATCAGCCCCAGCATTTT. It encodes CATSDLTGDQPQHF.

The chain uses TRBV7-9 and TRBJ1-3, with a weak D call TRBD1 (5 bases). Germline V gene data show CDR1 as SEHNR and CDR2 as FQNEAQ (reference sequence). The length of the CDR3 is 13 residues. The ends were cut back, 5 bases at V and 2 bases at J, with 7 bases in the middle. In nucleotides, the CDR3 is TGTGCCAGCAGCGCGACAGCTGGAAACACCATATATTTT. Translating it yields CASSATAGNTIYF.